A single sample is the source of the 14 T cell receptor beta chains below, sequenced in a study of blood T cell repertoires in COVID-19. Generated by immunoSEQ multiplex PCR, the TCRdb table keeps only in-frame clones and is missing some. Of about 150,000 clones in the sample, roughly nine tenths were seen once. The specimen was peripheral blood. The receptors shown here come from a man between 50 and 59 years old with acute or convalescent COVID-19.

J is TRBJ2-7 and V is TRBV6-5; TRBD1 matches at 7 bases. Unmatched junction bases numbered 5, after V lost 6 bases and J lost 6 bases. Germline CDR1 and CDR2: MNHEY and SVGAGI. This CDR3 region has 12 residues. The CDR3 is CASSLQGVEQYF. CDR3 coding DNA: TGTGCCAGCAGCCTCCAGGGGGTCGAGCAGTACTTC.

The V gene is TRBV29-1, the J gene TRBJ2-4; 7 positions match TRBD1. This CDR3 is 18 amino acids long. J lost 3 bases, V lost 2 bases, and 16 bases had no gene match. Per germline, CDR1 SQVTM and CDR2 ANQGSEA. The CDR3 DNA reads TGCAGCGTTGAACCGGGACAGACAATCCAAAGTAGCAAAAACATTCAGTACTTC. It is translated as CSVEPGQTIQSSKNIQYF.

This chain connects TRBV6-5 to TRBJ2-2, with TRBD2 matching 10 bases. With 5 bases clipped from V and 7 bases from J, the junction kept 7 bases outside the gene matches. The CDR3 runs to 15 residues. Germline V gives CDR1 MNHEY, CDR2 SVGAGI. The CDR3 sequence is CASSRAGGRSGELFF. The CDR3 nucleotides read TGTGCCAGCAGTCGAGCGGGGGGGCGGAGCGGGGAGCTGTTTTTT.

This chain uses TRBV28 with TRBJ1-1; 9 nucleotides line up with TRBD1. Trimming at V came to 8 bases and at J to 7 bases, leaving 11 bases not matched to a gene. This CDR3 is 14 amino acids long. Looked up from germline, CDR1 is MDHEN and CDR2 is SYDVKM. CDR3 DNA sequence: TGTGCCAGCGAAAATGACAGGGGGATGGTTGAAGCTTTCTTT. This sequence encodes CASENDRGMVEAFF.

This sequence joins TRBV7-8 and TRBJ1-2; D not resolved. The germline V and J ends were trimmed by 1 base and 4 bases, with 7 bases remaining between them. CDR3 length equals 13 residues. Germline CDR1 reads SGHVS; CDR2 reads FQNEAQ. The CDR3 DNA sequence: TGTGCCAGCAGCTTAGGTGGCGGCTATGGCTACACCTTC. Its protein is CASSLGGGYGYTF. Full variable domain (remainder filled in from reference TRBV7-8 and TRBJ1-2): GAGVSQSPRYKVAKRGQDVALRCDPISGHVSLFWYQQALGQGPEFLTYFQNEAQLDKSGLPSDRFFAERPEGSVSTLKIQRTQQEDSAVYLCASSLGGGYGYTFGSGTRLTVV.

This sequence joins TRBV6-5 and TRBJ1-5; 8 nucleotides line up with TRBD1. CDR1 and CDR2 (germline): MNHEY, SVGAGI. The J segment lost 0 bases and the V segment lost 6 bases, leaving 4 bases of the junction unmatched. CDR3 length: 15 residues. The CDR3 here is CASSKTGVSNQPQHF. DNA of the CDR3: TGTGCCAGCAGCAAGACAGGGGTTAGCAATCAGCCCCAGCATTTT.

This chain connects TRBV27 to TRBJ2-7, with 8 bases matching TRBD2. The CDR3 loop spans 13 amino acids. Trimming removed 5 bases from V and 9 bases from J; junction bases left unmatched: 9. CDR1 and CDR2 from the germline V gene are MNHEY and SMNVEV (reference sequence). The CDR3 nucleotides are TGTGCCAGCAGTACCTCTGGCGGGAGGCCGCAGTACTTC. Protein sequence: CASSTSGGRPQYF.

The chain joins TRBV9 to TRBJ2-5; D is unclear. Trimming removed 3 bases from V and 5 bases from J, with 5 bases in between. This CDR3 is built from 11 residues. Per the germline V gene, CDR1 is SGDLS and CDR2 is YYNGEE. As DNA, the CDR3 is TGTGCCAGCAGCGCCGGGGAGACCCAGTACTTC. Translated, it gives CASSAGETQYF.

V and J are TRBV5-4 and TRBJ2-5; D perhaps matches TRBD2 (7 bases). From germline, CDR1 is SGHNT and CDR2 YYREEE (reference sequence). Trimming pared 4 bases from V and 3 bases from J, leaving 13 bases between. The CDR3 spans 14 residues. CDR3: CASSRPGGKETQYF. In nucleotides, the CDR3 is TGTGCCAGCAGCCGCCCGGGGGGCAAAGAGACCCAGTACTTC.

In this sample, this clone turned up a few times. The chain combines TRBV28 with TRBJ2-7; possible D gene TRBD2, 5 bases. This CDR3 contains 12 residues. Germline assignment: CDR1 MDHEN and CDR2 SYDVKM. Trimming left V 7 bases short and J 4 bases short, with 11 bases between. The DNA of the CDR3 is TGTGCCAGCAATCTCCCGGGATACGAGCAGTACTTC. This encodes CASNLPGYEQYF.

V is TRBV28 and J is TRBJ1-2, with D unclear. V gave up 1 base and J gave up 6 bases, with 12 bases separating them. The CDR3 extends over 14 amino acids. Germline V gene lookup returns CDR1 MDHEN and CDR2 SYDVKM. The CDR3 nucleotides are TGTGCCAGCAGTTTATCAGACTTCACACATGGCTACACCTTC. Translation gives CASSLSDFTHGYTF.

CDR3 bases: TGCAGCGTCAGGGAGGCTGGGGATTCACCCCTCCACTTT. Translation gives CSVREAGDSPLHF. The rearrangement uses TRBV29-1 and TRBJ1-6; tentative D call: TRBD1 (5 bases). The CDR3 totals 13 residues. Per the germline V gene, CDR1 is SQVTM and CDR2 is ANQGSEA. V shed 6 bases and J shed 8 bases, with 14 bases lying between them.

The CDR3 region has the DNA TGTGCCAGCAGTTGGCTCAAGGGGGGGCAGGCCGGGGAGCTGTTTTTT. Residues: CASSWLKGGQAGELFF. This chain uses TRBV6-5 with TRBJ2-2, with D tentatively TRBD2 (7 bases). Germline assignment: CDR1 MNHEY and CDR2 SVGAGI. Trimming cost V 4 bases and J 6 bases, with 18 bases left between them. The CDR3 spans 16 residues.

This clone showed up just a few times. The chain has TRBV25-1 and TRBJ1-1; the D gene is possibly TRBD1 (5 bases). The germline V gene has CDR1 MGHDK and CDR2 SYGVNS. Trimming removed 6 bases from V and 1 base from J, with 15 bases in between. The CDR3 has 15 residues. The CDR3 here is CASRTLDSRNTEAFF. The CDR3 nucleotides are TGTGCCAGCAGGACCCTCGACAGCCGGAACACTGAAGCTTTCTTT.